These 22 T cell receptor beta chains share one sample of origin, sequenced in a study of blood T cell repertoires in COVID-19. TCRdb's table, derived via immunoSEQ multiplex PCR, lists solely in-frame clones and lacks some. The repertoire holds about 240,000 clones, with approximately 85% as singletons. Sequences were obtained from peripheral blood. These TCRs come from a woman aged 70-85 years with acute or convalescent COVID-19.

The V gene is TRBV28, the J gene TRBJ1-3; 7 bases fit TRBD1. The CDR3 spans 17 residues. The trim removed 3 bases at V and 3 bases at J, leaving 11 bases unmatched. Germline lookup yields CDR1 MDHEN and CDR2 SYDVKM. In DNA, the CDR3 is TGTGCCAGCAGTTTTTTACAGGGGTCATTTTTTGGAAACACCATATATTTT. Protein product: CASSFLQGSFFGNTIYF.

The chain carries TRBV19 and TRBJ1-3; D call uncertain. The CDR3 is made up of 15 amino acids. Germline CDR1 and CDR2: LNHDA and SQIVND (reference sequence). V dropped 0 bases and J dropped 0 bases, with 6 bases sitting between them. The CDR3 DNA is TGTGCCAGTAGTATAGACGCGGTCTCTGGAAACACCATATATTTT. Its protein is CASSIDAVSGNTIYF. Full variable domain (missing parts from reference TRBV19 and TRBJ1-3): DGGITQSPKYLFRKEGQNVTLSCEQNLNHDAMYWYRQDPGQGLRLIYYSQIVNDFQKGDIAEGYSVSREKKESFPLTVTSAQKNPTAFYLCASSIDAVSGNTIYFGEGSWLTVV.

The gene calls are TRBV15 and TRBJ1-2; unclear D gene. Germline V gene data show CDR1 as LNHNV and CDR2 as YYDKDF (reference sequence). The germline V and J ends were trimmed by 1 base and 3 bases, with 6 bases remaining between them. The CDR3 sequence is 13 residues long. The CDR3 loop is CATSRGHDYGYTF. For the CDR3, the DNA is TGTGCCACCAGCAGAGGGCACGACTATGGCTACACCTTC.

V gene TRBV29-1 combines with J gene TRBJ1-2; 7 nucleotides match TRBD1. Germline V gives CDR1 SQVTM, CDR2 ANQGSEA. CDR3 length: 16 amino acids. V dropped 6 bases and J dropped 0; count of bases not matched to a gene: 13. CDR3 sequence (DNA): TGCAGCGTCGGAGCTCGGACAGGCACTACTAACTATGGCTACACCTTC. Amino acids: CSVGARTGTTNYGYTF.

This chain joins TRBV4-1 and TRBJ1-1; no reliable D call. The CDR3 length is 13 residues. Deletions cut 0 bases from V and 4 bases from J, with 6 bases between. The germline V gene has CDR1 MGHRA and CDR2 YSYEKL. CDR3 amino acids: CASSQEYGTEAFF. The CDR3 DNA reads as TGCGCCAGCAGCCAAGAGTACGGCACTGAAGCTTTCTTT.

A single count supports this clone. The V gene is TRBV7-2, the J gene TRBJ1-3, with D maybe TRBD1 (5 bases). Germline CDR1 SGHTA, CDR2 FQGNSA. Between the trimmed V and J ends, which lost 1 base and 0 bases, there was a span of 7 bases. The CDR3 is 15 amino acids. CDR3 nucleotides: TGTGCCAGCAGCTTAGAGGGGATCTCTGGAAACACCATATATTTT. Its protein product is CASSLEGISGNTIYF.

The V gene is TRBV6-2 or TRBV6-3, the J gene TRBJ2-3, with 8 bases aligning to TRBD2. The CDR3 runs to 17 residues. V trimming: 0 bases; J trimming: 2 bases; junction bases outside the gene matches: 7. The V gene's germline CDR1 is MNHEY and CDR2 SVGEGT. The CDR3 nucleotides read TGTGCCAGCAGTTACTCCTCCCGCGGGGGGATCACAGATACGCAGTATTTT. It specifies CASSYSSRGGITDTQYF.

This chain links TRBV4-3 with TRBJ2-1, with D unresolved. This CDR3 is built from 13 residues. V was trimmed by 0 bases and J by 13 bases, leaving 13 bases between them. Germline V gene data show CDR1 as LGHNA and CDR2 as YSLEER. The chain's CDR3 is CASSQDLSQAQFF. The CDR3 coding sequence is TGCGCCAGCAGCCAAGATCTCAGTCAGGCACAGTTCTTC.

The chain carries TRBV6-2 or TRBV6-3 and TRBJ2-3; TRBD2 matches 7 bases. This CDR3 has 15 amino acids. Germline loops: CDR1 MNHEY, CDR2 SVGEGT. V gave up 2 bases and J gave up 3 bases; unmatched junction bases: 5. The CDR3 spells CASSYPPGGTDTQYF. The CDR3 bases are TGTGCCAGCAGTTACCCTCCGGGGGGTACAGATACGCAGTATTTT.

V gene TRBV5-1 combines with J gene TRBJ2-3; D uncertain. V dropped 0 bases and J dropped 13 bases, with 12 bases sitting between them. Germline V gene data show CDR1 as SGHRS and CDR2 as YFSETQ. The CDR3 runs to 12 residues. This CDR3 is CASSLGPAAEYF. CDR3 in DNA: TGCGCCAGCAGCTTGGGACCGGCCGCGGAGTATTTT.

CDR3 region: CAISEGTDTNEKLFF. The CDR3 coding sequence is TGTGCCATCAGTGAGGGGACAGATACTAATGAAAAACTGTTTTTT. The rearrangement uses TRBV10-3 and TRBJ1-4; 7 nucleotides match TRBD1. The CDR3 contains 15 residues. J gave up 2 bases and V 2 bases, and 2 bases lay outside the gene matches. Germline assignment: CDR1 ENHRY and CDR2 SYGVKD.

The chain carries TRBV5-4 and TRBJ1-6; TRBD1 agrees at 7 bases. The CDR3 covers 14 residues. Germline CDR1 reads SGHNT; CDR2 reads YYREEE (reference sequence). With V trimmed by 3 bases and J by 7 bases, 4 bases remained unmatched. The CDR3 coding sequence is TGTGCCAGCAGCTGGGACAGAGACAATTCACCCCTCCACTTT. This encodes CASSWDRDNSPLHF.

The V gene is TRBV7-2, the J gene TRBJ1-2, with 7 bases matching TRBD1. The CDR3 totals 14 residues. Per the germline V gene, CDR1 is SGHTA and CDR2 is FQGNSA. V trimming: 5 bases; J trimming: 5 bases; junction bases outside the gene matches: 8. The CDR3 loop reads CASSPQTGDYGYTF. For the CDR3, the DNA is TGTGCCAGCAGCCCCCAAACAGGGGATTATGGCTACACCTTC.

The chain uses TRBV2 and TRBJ2-2, with TRBD1 as a possible D gene (6 bases). The germline V gene encodes CDR1 SNHLY and CDR2 FYNNEI. This CDR3 is 16 amino acids long. V was clipped by 6 bases and J by 1 base, with 15 bases between them. CDR3 sequence reads: CASRKGQNLNTGELFF. The CDR3 nucleotides read TGTGCCAGCAGAAAAGGACAGAATTTGAACACCGGGGAGCTGTTTTTT.

The rearrangement joins TRBV28 to TRBJ1-4, with D uncertain. Germline V gene lookup returns CDR1 MDHEN and CDR2 SYDVKM. Trimming took off 4 bases at V and 0 bases at J, with 15 bases between the two ends. The CDR3 is 17 amino acids. DNA of the CDR3: TGTGCCAGCAGTTCCCGCTCTTACAGTGCAACTAATGAAAAACTGTTTTTT. Its translation: CASSSRSYSATNEKLFF.

The V call is TRBV3-1 (or the pseudogene TRBV3-2), the J call TRBJ2-1; D is uncertain. The CDR3 sequence is 14 residues long. CDR1 and CDR2 from the germline V gene are LGHDT and YNNKEL (reference sequence). V lost 5 bases and J lost 7, with 15 bases in between. DNA of the CDR3: TGTGCCAGCAGCGACCCTATGGGCCCGAATGAGCAGTTCTTC. As protein: CASSDPMGPNEQFF.

The V and J genes are TRBV19 and TRBJ1-5, with D perhaps TRBD1 (6 bases). CDR3 length: 16 residues. Trimming stripped 3 bases from V and 2 bases from J, with 14 bases between. CDR1 and CDR2 from the germline V gene are LNHDA and SQIVND (reference sequence). As DNA, the CDR3 is TGTGCCAGTAGTATGGCGTTGAACAGGGGCAATCAGCCCCAGCATTTT. It is translated as CASSMALNRGNQPQHF.

V is TRBV7-8 and J is TRBJ2-7; 10 nucleotides agree with TRBD1. The CDR3 spans 15 residues. V trimming: 1 base; J trimming: 5 bases; junction bases outside the gene matches: 5. Germline V gene sequence: CDR1 SGHVS, CDR2 FQNEAQ. CDR3 residues: CASSLGQGAKNEQYF. For the CDR3, the DNA is TGTGCCAGCAGCTTAGGACAGGGGGCTAAGAACGAGCAGTACTTC.

The chain employs TRBV27 and TRBJ2-7; D not resolved. V shed 5 bases and J shed 4 bases, with 12 bases lying between them. CDR1 and CDR2 (germline): MNHEY, SMNVEV (reference sequence). This CDR3 is built from 13 residues. Here the CDR3 reads CASSGFDGYEQYF. CDR3 bases: TGTGCCAGCAGTGGGTTCGACGGGTACGAGCAGTACTTC.

The rearrangement joins TRBV6-5 to TRBJ1-1; 7 positions match TRBD1. The CDR3 is 14 amino acids. V lost 2 bases to trimming and J lost 4 bases; unmatched junction nucleotides: 4. Germline V gives CDR1 MNHEY, CDR2 SVGAGI. The CDR3 DNA is TGTGCCAGCAGTTACCCCGGACAGGCCACTGAAGCTTTCTTT. This codes for CASSYPGQATEAFF.

The gene calls are TRBV5-4 and TRBJ2-3, with 10 bases fitting TRBD2. CDR1 is SGHNT, CDR2 YYREEE, per germline (reference sequence). The V gene end was trimmed by 2 bases and the J gene end by 0 bases; junction bases not matched to a gene: 3. This CDR3 contains 16 residues. CDR3 protein: CASSLTSGVSTDTQYF. The CDR3 DNA follows: TGTGCCAGCAGCTTAACTAGCGGGGTCAGCACAGATACGCAGTATTTT.

This rearrangement joins TRBV7-9 to TRBJ1-2; weak D call: TRBD1 (5 bases). The CDR3 loop spans 15 amino acids. V was pared by 4 bases and J by 2 bases, with 14 bases between. Germline-derived CDR1 and CDR2 are SEHNR and FQNEAQ (reference sequence). CDR3 sequence (DNA): TGTGCCAGCAGCTCCCCAGGGAACGGGAACTATGGCTACACCTTC. It codes for CASSSPGNGNYGYTF. The full variable domain, rest sourced from reference TRBV7-9 and TRBJ1-2, is DTGVSQNPRHKITKRGQNVTFRCDPISEHNRLYWYRQTLGQGPEFLTYFQNEAQLEKSRLLSDRFSAERPKGSFSTLEIQRTEQGDSAMYLCASSSPGNGNYGYTFGSGTRLTVV.